The clone carrying this T cell receptor beta chain was found a few times. TCRdb passed the RT-PCR reads through MiXCR, listing each CDR3 protein once. This table holds approximately 720,000 distinct CDR3 sequences, around 14% found once. Trimming pared 1 base from V and 3 bases from J, leaving 9 bases between. CDR1 and CDR2 (germline): SGHRS, YFSETQ. The CDR3 sequence is 14 residues long. The sample was memory CD4+ T cells from blood. The sequence derives from a female donor in good health, serving as a healthy control. This chain uses TRBV5-1 with TRBJ2-3; D is unclear. CDR3 DNA sequence: TGCGCCAGCAGCTTGAATTCGCTAACAGATACGCAGTATTTT. Translating it yields CASSLNSLTDTQYF.